This T cell receptor (beta chain) comes out of a study of blood T cell repertoires in COVID-19. The overall study: Donors in the United States, Italy and Spain gave samples during acute or convalescent COVID-19.

Germline CDR1 reads SQVTM; CDR2 reads ANQGSEA. The CDR3 covers 13 residues. With V trimmed by 6 bases and J by 3 bases, 7 bases remained unmatched. The participants were between roughly 18 and 89 years old and came from under 25 US areas. Participants' reported clinical history set cohort assignment. Per the original methods: The assay estimated nucleated cells by amplifying reference gene primers. Sequencing was performed with immunoSEQ multiplex PCR; in TCRdb, only in-frame clones are kept and a portion is missing. The V and J calls and clone size come from that table; D and trimming were worked out from the DNA. The sample holds roughly 250,000 clones, more than 75% seen once.

This receptor was taken from a woman between 35 and 50 years old with acute COVID-19. V and J are TRBV29-1 and TRBJ2-7; TRBD1 aligns across 8 bases. The sample consisted of PBMCs or T cells enriched from blood (not recorded which). CDR3 in DNA: TGCAGCGTATCCGGGACAGGCCTCTACGAGCAGTACTTC. Amino acid sequence: CSVSGTGLYEQYF.